This T cell receptor (beta chain) was profiled in a study of T-cell reconstitution after alpha-beta-depleted transplantation in children (TCRdb year 2016). With respect to the entire study: Using TCR repertoire profiling, the study followed T-cell immune reconstitution in a quantitative way in children after TCRalphabeta/CD19-depleted allogeneic hematopoietic cell transplantation.

Study-wide findings and limitations: Over subsequent months, a decline in hyperexpanded clone frequencies was noted, and after one year, T-cell counts and TCRbeta diversity were mostly ascribed to newly produced T cells. The apparently early recovery of alphabetaT-cell counts about two months after transplant reportedly depended on only several hundred rapidly expanded clones that came from non-depleted graft cells. In some patients, the high TCRbeta diversity seen at day 60 was put down to recipient T cells and intrathymic progenitors that had survived conditioning.

The germline V gene sets CDR1 to KGHSH and CDR2 to LQKENI. The CDR3 measures 13 amino acids from cysteine to phenylalanine. CDR3 DNA only is kept here, 39 bases in frame from base 1. Cut back by 2 bases and 5 bases, the V and J ends lie 9 bases apart. Per the publication, the treatment or condition label means: allogeneic hematopoietic cell transplantation with graft depleted of TCRalphabeta T cells and CD19 B cells. The transplant recipients were children given TCRalphabeta/CD19-depleted allogeneic hematopoietic cell grafts. Details on this clonotype: The antigen it binds to is not known. No qualities accompany the bases; no much larger clone lies one base away.

The protocol used for the library was PCR. Sequencing took place on an Illumina HiSeq 2500. Molecular barcoding was employed in the preparation of TCR libraries, with unique molecular identifiers being used to normalize TCRbeta repertoire quantification. The public sequencing data were trimmed at Q25 with fastp and processed into clonotypes with MiXCR by TCRdb, which kept only in-frame beta chains. Each entry merges the rows of one CDR3 protein and shows their most common DNA and genes. The sample yields 350,000 to 500,000 distinct CDR3 sequences; roughly 43% were counted once. Jointly, the top ten make up approximately 25% of the sample.

This TCR came from a girl aged 2 to 10 with aplastic anemia, due to receive a stem cell transplant. The material was PBMCs, obtained before TCRalphabeta/CD19-depleted stem cell transplant. Here the chain combines TRBV18 and TRBJ2-5; no D gene is confidently identified. The nucleotide sequence is TGTGCCAGCTCACCAGGATCTGAGGAGACCCAGTACTTC. This translates into CASSPGSEETQYF.